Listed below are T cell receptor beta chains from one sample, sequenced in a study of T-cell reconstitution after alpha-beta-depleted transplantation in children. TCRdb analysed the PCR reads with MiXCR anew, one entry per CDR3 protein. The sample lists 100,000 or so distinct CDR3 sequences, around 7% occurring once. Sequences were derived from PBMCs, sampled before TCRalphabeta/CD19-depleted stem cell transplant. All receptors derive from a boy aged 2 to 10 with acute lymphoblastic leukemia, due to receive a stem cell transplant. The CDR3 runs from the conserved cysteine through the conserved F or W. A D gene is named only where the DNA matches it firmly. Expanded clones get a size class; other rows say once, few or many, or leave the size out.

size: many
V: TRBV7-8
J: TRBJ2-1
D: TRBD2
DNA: TGTGCCAGCAGCCTCCTAGCGGGGCCGACAACCTACAATGAGCAGTTCTTC
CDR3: CASSLLAGPTTYNEQFF

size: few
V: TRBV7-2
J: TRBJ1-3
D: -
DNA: TGTGCCAGCAGCACAGGTTTCGGGACCGGTAGCACCATATATTTT
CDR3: CASSTGFGTGSTIYF

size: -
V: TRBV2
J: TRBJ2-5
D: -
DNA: TGTGCCAGCAGTGAAGGGTTCTCCCGGGAGACCCAGTACTTC
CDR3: CASSEGFSRETQYF

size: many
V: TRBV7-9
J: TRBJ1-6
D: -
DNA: TGTGCCAGCAGCTTAGCGTCATCCGTTACAGCTTCCCTCCACTTT
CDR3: CASSLASSVTASLHF

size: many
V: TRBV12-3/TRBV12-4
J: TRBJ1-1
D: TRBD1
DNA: TGTGCCAGCAGCCCGGGACAGGGATACACTGAAGCTTTCTTT
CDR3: CASSPGQGYTEAFF

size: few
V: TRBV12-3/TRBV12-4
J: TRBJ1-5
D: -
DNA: TGTGCCAGCAGTCCGCCGGGGGTGGGCAATCAGCCCCAGCATTTT
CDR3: CASSPPGVGNQPQHF

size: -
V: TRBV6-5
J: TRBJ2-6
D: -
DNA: TGTGCCAGCAGTTCCGGACTGGCCCCCGGGGCCAACGTCCTGACTTTC
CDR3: CASSSGLAPGANVLTF

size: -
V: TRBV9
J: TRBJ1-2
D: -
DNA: TGTGCCAGCAGCGTAGGTTGGGACGCCTATGGCTACACCTTC
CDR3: CASSVGWDAYGYTF

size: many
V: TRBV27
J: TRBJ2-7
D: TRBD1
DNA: TGTGCCAGCAGTACTTGGGACAGAAGCTCCTACGAGCAGTACTTC
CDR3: CASSTWDRSSYEQYF

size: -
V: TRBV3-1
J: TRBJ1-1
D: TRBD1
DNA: TGTGCCAGCAGCCAAGTTCCGGGACAGGGTAGGAACACTGAAGCTTTCTTT
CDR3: CASSQVPGQGRNTEAFF

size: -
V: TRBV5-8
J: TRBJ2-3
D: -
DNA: TGTGCCAGCAGCTTGGTGGAAAAGGGCCCGCAGTATTTT
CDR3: CASSLVEKGPQYF

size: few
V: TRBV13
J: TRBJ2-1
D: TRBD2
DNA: TGTGCCAGCAGCTCCCCTTCGGGGGCGGGGGGGCCATGGAATGAGCAGTTCTTC
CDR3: CASSSPSGAGGPWNEQFF

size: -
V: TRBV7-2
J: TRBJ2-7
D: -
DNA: TGTGCCAGCAGCTTAGCGTTGGGCGAGCAGTACTTC
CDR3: CASSLALGEQYF

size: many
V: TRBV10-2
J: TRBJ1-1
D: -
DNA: TGCGCCAGCGAGGGACTGTTGAACACTGAAGCTTTCTTT
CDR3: CASEGLLNTEAFF

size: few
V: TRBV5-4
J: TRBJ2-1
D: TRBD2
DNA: TGTGCCAGCAGCTTGTGGGAGCGGGGGGGGCTCGGGGAGCAGTTCTTC
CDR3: CASSLWERGGLGEQFF

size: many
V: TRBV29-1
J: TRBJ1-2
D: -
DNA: TGCAGCGTCCTTGGGGGCTTTGGCTACACCTTC
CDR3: CSVLGGFGYTF

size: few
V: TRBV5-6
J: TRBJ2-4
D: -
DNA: TGTGCCAGCAGCTCTACCGGGGCCAAAAACATTCAGTACTTC
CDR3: CASSSTGAKNIQYF

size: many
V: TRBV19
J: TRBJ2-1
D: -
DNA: TGTGCCAGTAGTATTATAGGCAATGAGCAGTTCTTC
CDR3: CASSIIGNEQFF

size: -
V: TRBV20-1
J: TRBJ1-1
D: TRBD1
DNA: TGCAGTGCTAGAGGTGACAGGGAGAACACTGAAGCTTTCTTT
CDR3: CSARGDRENTEAFF

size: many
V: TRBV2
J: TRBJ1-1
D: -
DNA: TGTGCCAGCAGTGAGTTGAACACTGAAGCTTTCTTT
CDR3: CASSELNTEAFF

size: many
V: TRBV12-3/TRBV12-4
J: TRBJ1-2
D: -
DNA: TGTGCCAGCGCGGATACCTATGGCTACACCTTC
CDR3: CASADTYGYTF

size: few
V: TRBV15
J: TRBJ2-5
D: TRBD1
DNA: TGTGCCACCAGCAGAGGGACAGGGGGCACAGAGACCCAGTACTTC
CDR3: CATSRGTGGTETQYF

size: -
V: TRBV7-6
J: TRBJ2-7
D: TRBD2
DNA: TGTGCCAGCAGCTCTTTAGCGGGGGGTTTCTCCTACGAGCAGTACTTC
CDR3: CASSSLAGGFSYEQYF